This passage covers 20 T cell receptor beta chains from one sample sequenced in a study of tumor-infiltrating lymphocytes in primary liver carcinoma. Extraction also yielded germline DNA, while blood RNA was obtained from unsorted whole blood. A constant-region primer served to make TCR beta cDNA from about 0.45 ug total RNA. Construction of TCR beta libraries relied on three successive nested multiplex PCR rounds employing slightly modified ARM-PCR. Running around 9 cycles apiece, the first two PCR rounds relied on TRBV1-TRBV30 forward primers together with a C-beta reverse primer. Each CDR3 protein gets one entry after TCRdb re-called the multiplex PCR reads with MiXCR. This sample has fewer than 350,000 distinct CDR3 sequences, with about 62% found just once. Input material: peripheral blood. These receptors originate from a middle-aged man with primary liver carcinoma and hepatitis B virus infection.

The table lists this clonotype with a few counts. The J gene is TRBJ1-5, the V gene TRBV4-1, with 7 bases identical to TRBD1. The CDR3 extends over 16 amino acids. The germline V gene has CDR1 MGHRA and CDR2 YSYEKL. Trimming removed 5 bases from V and 0 bases from J; junction bases left unmatched: 7. CDR3 protein: CASSESGTDSNQPQHF. CDR3 nucleotides: TGCGCCAGCAGCGAGTCCGGGACAGATAGCAATCAGCCCCAGCATTTT.

The table lists this clonotype with many counts. The chain employs TRBV11-2 and TRBJ1-6, with 7 bases matching TRBD1. There are 16 residues in the CDR3. With V trimmed by 7 bases and J by 7 bases, 13 bases remained unmatched. Per the germline V gene, CDR1 is SGHAT and CDR2 is FQNNGV. This CDR3 reads CASNAPRGAANSPLHF. As DNA, the CDR3 is TGTGCCAGCAACGCCCCCAGGGGGGCAGCGAATTCACCCCTCCACTTT.

Regarding this clonotype: This could be a read error, since a much larger clone is one nucleotide away. The V and J genes are TRBV4-3 and TRBJ1-1, with D uncertain. The CDR3 spans 12 residues. V was pared by 5 bases and J by 7 bases, with 11 bases between. From germline, CDR1 is LGHNA and CDR2 YSLEER. This CDR3 reads CASSGDYSEAFF. CDR3 bases: TGCGCCAGCAGCGGTGACTACAGTGAAGCTTTCTTT.

On this clonotype itself: The germline gene is not matched at one end of the junction; a read error may be the cause. V is TRBV11-2 and J is TRBJ2-5, with 9 positions matching TRBD1. The V gene's germline CDR1 is SGHAT and CDR2 FQNNGV. This CDR3 region has 15 residues. The DNA of the CDR3 is TGTGCCAGCAGCTCAGGGACAGGGATCGTGGATACCCAGTATTTC. Its protein is CASSSGTGIVDTQYF.

Turning to this clonotype: A read error may explain this, as a much larger clone is one base away. The rearrangement uses TRBV6-1 and TRBJ2-5; 9 nucleotides match TRBD2. The CDR3 sequence is 16 residues long. CDR1 and CDR2 from the germline V gene are MNHNS and SASEGT. V lost 3 bases and J lost 0; bases outside the gene matches: 5. CDR3 in amino acids: CASSDLASGNQETQYF. CDR3 DNA: TGTGCCAGCAGTGATTTGGCTAGCGGGAACCAAGAGACCCAGTACTTC.

A word on this clonotype: Germline is not matched at one junction end, which may reflect a read error. The chain joins TRBV12-3 or TRBV12-4 to TRBJ2-3, with D perhaps being TRBD1 or TRBD2 (5 bases each). This CDR3 region has 14 residues. CDR3 nucleotides: TGTGCCAGCAGTTTTTGGGGGTATACAGATACGCAGTATTTC. Amino acid sequence: CASSFWGYTDTQYF.

Comment on this clonotype: This may stem from a read error, because a much larger clone lies one nucleotide away. This chain joins TRBV6-2 or TRBV6-3 and TRBJ1-1; D unclear. The CDR3 is 14 residues long. CDR1 MNHEY and CDR2 SVGEGT come from the germline V gene. V was shortened by 8 bases and J by 0 bases, with 13 bases between the two germline ends. The CDR3: CASPDPVMNTEAFF. In nucleotides, the CDR3 is TGTGCCAGCCCTGACCCTGTCATGAACACTGAAGCTTTCTTT.

Many counts were recorded for this clonotype. The chain employs TRBV4-1 and TRBJ2-7, with D uncertain. The length of the CDR3 is 15 residues. Germline assignment: CDR1 MGHRA and CDR2 YSYEKL. V shed 0 bases and J shed 3 bases, with 12 bases lying between them. The CDR3 spells CASSQDLGPFYEQYF. CDR3 coding DNA: TGCGCCAGCAGCCAAGATCTAGGTCCATTCTACGAGCAGTACTTC.

A word on this clonotype: This is likely a read error, given that the CDR3 carries no conserved phenylalanine or tryptophan at its end. No DNA is shown, since the ends of the CDR3 on it are uncertain; the CDR3 is the one TCRdb lists. The rearrangement joins TRBV29-1 to TRBJ2-7; the table assigns TRBD1, which was not confirmed against the DNA. Both ends counted, the CDR3 spans 16 residues. Per germline, CDR1 SQVTM and CDR2 ANQGSEA. Here the CDR3 reads CSAMTSGTGTPCEQYI.

With respect to this clonotype: This may be a read error: a much more frequent sequence differs by one nucleotide. This chain links TRBV7-8 with TRBJ2-1; no firm D call. The J call may be incorrect, as the DNA end agrees better with TRBJ2-7. The germline gives CDR1 SGHVS, CDR2 FQNEAQ. This CDR3 spans 12 amino acids. This CDR3 is CASSHGQDEQYF. Here the CDR3 DNA reads TGTGCCAGCAGCCATGGGCAGGATGAGCAGTACTTC.

Concerning this clonotype itself: This may be a read error: a much more frequent sequence differs by one nucleotide. The V call is TRBV7-8, the J call TRBJ2-3, with D possibly being TRBD1 (5 bases). CDR3 length equals 14 residues. Per germline, CDR1 SGHVS and CDR2 FQNEAQ. V lost 5 bases and J 2 bases, leaving 11 bases between the germline ends. The CDR3 DNA follows: TGTGCCAGCAGCACATGGGGCAACACAGATACGCAGTATTTT. It encodes CASSTWGNTDTQYF.

This clonotype appeared a single time. The chain recombines TRBV29-1 with TRBJ2-5; possibly TRBD2 for D (6 bases). The V end lost 4 bases, the J end lost 7 bases, and 13 bases lay between the germline ends. Germline-derived CDR1 and CDR2 are SQVTM and ANQGSEA. The CDR3 sequence is 12 residues long. The chain's CDR3 is CSVGLAEVTQYF. The CDR3 region has the DNA TGCAGCGTTGGATTAGCGGAAGTGACCCAGTACTTC.

The count of this clonotype is one. The CDR3 DNA reads TGCAGCGTTGACCCTGGACAGGGTTACACCGGGGGGATGTTTTTT. This encodes CSVDPGQGYTGGMFF. V is TRBV29-1 and J is TRBJ2-2; D possibly corresponds to TRBD1 (8 bases). The CDR3 spans 15 residues. CDR1 SQVTM and CDR2 ANQGSEA come from the germline V gene. Trimming cost V 3 bases and J 15 bases, with 26 bases left between them.

With respect to this clonotype: The junction does not match germline at one end; this may be a read error. J is TRBJ2-7 and V is TRBV5-1, with 9 positions matching TRBD2. Germline V gene sequence: CDR1 SGHRS, CDR2 YFSETQ. This CDR3 region has 17 residues. The CDR3 nucleotides read TGTGCCAGCAGCTTGGCCGGCGAGGGACTAGCCGTCTACGAGCAGTACTTC. Translated, it gives CASSLAGEGLAVYEQYF.

This clonotype was detected a few times. The chain couples TRBV5-4 to TRBJ2-1, with TRBD1 identical over 8 bases. The CDR3 has 15 residues. The ends lost 4 bases at V and 0 bases at J; junction bases unmatched: 3. The germline CDR1 and CDR2 sequences are SGHNT and YYREEE (reference sequence). DNA for the CDR3: TGTGCCAGCAGCCCGGACAGGGTCTCCTACAATGAGCAGTTCTTC. Translating gives CASSPDRVSYNEQFF.

V is TRBV5-1 and J is TRBJ2-5; the D gene is possibly TRBD2 (5 bases). The CDR3 is made up of 13 amino acids. The germline V gene encodes CDR1 SGHRS and CDR2 YFSETQ. V was pared by 5 bases and J by 5 bases, with 13 bases between. The CDR3 region has the DNA TGCGCCAGCAGTGAGCGGCGATCGGAGACCCAGTACTTC. Its protein is CASSERRSETQYF.

Concerning this clonotype itself: This may come from a read error, since a much larger clone is one base off. This chain joins TRBV4-2 and TRBJ2-1; possible D gene TRBD2, 6 bases. The CDR3 length is 14 residues. CDR1 and CDR2 from the germline V gene are LGHNA and YNFKEQ. This chain's CDR3 is CACSQTSLDNEQFF. The CDR3 coding sequence is TGTGCCTGCAGCCAGACTAGTCTTGACAATGAGCAGTTCTTC.

The chain has TRBV18 and TRBJ1-6; tentative D call: TRBD1 (5 bases). Germline CDR1 and CDR2: KGHSH and LQKENI. With 3 bases removed from V and 6 bases from J, the gap between germline ends came to 9 bases. The CDR3 length is 14 residues. This CDR3 reads CASSPGDGNSPLHF. The CDR3 nucleotides read TGTGCCAGCTCACCGGGGGACGGTAATTCACCCCTCCACTTT.

The V gene is TRBV12-3 or TRBV12-4, the J gene TRBJ2-3; 7 positions agree with TRBD2. V was pared by 9 bases and J by 2 bases, with 8 bases of the junction left unmatched. The CDR3 spans 14 residues. This CDR3 is CASKRGVFTDTQYF. CDR3 sequence (DNA): TGTGCCAGTAAGCGGGGAGTCTTCACAGATACGCAGTATTTT.

This clonotype was counted at least ten times. V is TRBV10-3 and J is TRBJ1-6; 10 bases match TRBD1. The CDR3 runs to 15 residues. Losses at the gene ends were 5 bases for V and 7 bases for J; bases not matched to a gene: 5. In germline, CDR1 is ENHRY, CDR2 SYGVKD. In DNA, the CDR3 is TGTGCCATCAGTTCCGGGACAGGGGTCAATTCACCCCTCCACTTT. It encodes CAISSGTGVNSPLHF.